This T cell receptor beta chain emerged from a study of human versus mouse CDR3 diversity and MHC coevolution. Whole-study findings and limits: Most of the three human donors had the lowest clonal inequality.

The table came from immunoSEQ multiplex PCR; TCRdb's copy has only in-frame clones and leaves some out. The sample includes about 81,000 clones, 80% to 95% of them seen just once. This clone showed up just a few times. Its antigen is unidentified. The CDR3 totals 16 residues. Germline lookup yields CDR1 LNHDA and CDR2 SQIVND (reference sequence). Trimming took 8 bases from V and 5 from J, leaving 22 bases between them. Sequencing was carried out using naive CD4+ T cells from blood. The subset here: CD45RO-negative CD62L-positive naive CD4 T cells. The receptor was derived from a person aged 30-70 years in good health. This sequence joins TRBV19 and TRBJ2-1; the D gene is possibly TRBD2 (6 bases). The CDR3 DNA follows: TGTGCCAGTGGTCCCCCGGGGGATTTGACCCACAATGAGCAGTTCTTC. Protein: CASGPPGDLTHNEQFF.